The entry that follows covers one TCR beta chain sequence. The target antigen is unknown. TCR alpha and TCR beta cDNA libraries carrying sample barcodes and UMIs came from 5'RACE with constant-segment primers. One entry per CDR3 protein results from TCRdb running MiXCR on the 5' RACE reads. The sample shows 11,000 to 15,000 distinct CDR3 sequences, approximately 20% of them seen only once. This sample is drawn from a study of T-cell memory formation after mild COVID-19. With 0 bases clipped from V and 4 bases from J, the junction kept 9 bases outside the gene matches. The CDR3 length is 16 residues. Germline lookup yields CDR1 DFQATT and CDR2 SNEGSKA (reference sequence). Points from the study as a whole: A subset of responding clones appeared in pre-infection memory, suggesting cross-reactive memory joined.

Sequenced: PBMCs or a T cell subset sorted from them (not recorded which). J is TRBJ2-3 and V is TRBV20-1, with 8 bases identical to TRBD2. The sequence was collected from an adult woman who had mild COVID-19 (a few samples of this study predate the infection). Cell type and time point are not known. Here the CDR3 DNA reads TGCAGTGCTAGAGATCTCAGGCGGGGGGAGGCAGATACGCAGTATTTT. Translating it yields CSARDLRRGEADTQYF.